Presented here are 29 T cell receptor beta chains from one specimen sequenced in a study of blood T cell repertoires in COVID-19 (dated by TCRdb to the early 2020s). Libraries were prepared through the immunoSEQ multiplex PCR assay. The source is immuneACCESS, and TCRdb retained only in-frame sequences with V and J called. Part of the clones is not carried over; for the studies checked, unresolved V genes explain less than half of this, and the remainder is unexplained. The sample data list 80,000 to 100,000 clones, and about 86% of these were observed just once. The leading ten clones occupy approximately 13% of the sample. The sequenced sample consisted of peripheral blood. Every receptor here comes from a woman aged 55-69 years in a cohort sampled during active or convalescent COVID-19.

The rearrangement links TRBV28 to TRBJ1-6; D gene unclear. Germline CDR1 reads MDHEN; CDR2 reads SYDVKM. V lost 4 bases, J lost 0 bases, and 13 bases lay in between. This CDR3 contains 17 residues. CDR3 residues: CASSSPLLSSYNSPLHF. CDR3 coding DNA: TGTGCCAGCAGTTCTCCCCTACTGAGCTCCTATAATTCACCCCTCCACTTT.

This CDR3 is CASTRTGVDSPLHF. The CDR3 DNA reads TGTGCCAGCACCCGGACAGGGGTTGATTCACCCCTCCACTTT. This rearrangement joins TRBV6-5 to TRBJ1-6, with 9 bases lining up with TRBD1. The ends lost 7 bases at V and 8 bases at J; junction bases unmatched: 6. Germline V gives CDR1 MNHEY, CDR2 SVGAGI. This CDR3 has 14 residues.

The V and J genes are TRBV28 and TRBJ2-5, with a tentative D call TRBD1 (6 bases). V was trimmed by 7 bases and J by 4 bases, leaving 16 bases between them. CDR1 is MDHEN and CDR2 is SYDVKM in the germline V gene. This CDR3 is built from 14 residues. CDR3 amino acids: CASKWDTSVETQYF. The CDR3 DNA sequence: TGTGCCAGCAAATGGGACACTTCAGTAGAGACCCAGTACTTC.

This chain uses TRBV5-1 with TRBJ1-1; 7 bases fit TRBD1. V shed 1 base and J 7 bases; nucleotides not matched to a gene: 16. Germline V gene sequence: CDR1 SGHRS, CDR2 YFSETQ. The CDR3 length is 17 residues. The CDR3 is CASSLIADRALGGEAFF. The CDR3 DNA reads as TGCGCCAGCAGCTTGATTGCCGACAGGGCACTAGGGGGTGAAGCTTTCTTT. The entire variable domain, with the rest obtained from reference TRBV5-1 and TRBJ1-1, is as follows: KAGVTQTPRYLIKTRGQQVTLSCSPISGHRSVSWYQQTPGQGLQFLFEYFSETQRNKGNFPGRFSGRQFSNSRSEMNVSTLELGDSALYLCASSLIADRALGGEAFFGQGTRLTVV.

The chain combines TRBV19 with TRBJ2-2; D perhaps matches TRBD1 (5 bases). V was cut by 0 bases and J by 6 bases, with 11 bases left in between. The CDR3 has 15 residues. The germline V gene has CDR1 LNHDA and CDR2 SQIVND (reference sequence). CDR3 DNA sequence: TGTGCCAGTAGTATAGATACAGGACCCCCCGGGGAGCTGTTTTTT. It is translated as CASSIDTGPPGELFF.

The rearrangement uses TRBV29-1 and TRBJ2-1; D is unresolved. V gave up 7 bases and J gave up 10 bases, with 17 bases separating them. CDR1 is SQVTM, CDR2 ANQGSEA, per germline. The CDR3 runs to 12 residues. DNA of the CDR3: TGCAGCGCAACCAAGGCGGCCTACGAGCAGTTCTTC. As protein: CSATKAAYEQFF.

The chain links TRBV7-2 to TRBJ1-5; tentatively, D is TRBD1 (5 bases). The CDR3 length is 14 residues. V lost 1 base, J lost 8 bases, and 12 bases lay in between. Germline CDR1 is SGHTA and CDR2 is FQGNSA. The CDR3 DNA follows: TGTGCCAGCAGCTTAGGGGGGGTTGGTAAGCCCCAGCATTTT. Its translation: CASSLGGVGKPQHF.

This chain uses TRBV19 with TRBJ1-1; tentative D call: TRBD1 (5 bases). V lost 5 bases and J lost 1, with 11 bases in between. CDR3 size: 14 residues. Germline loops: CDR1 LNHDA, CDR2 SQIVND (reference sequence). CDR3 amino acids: CASSVDRWNTEAFF. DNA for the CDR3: TGTGCCAGTAGTGTCGACAGATGGAACACTGAAGCTTTCTTT. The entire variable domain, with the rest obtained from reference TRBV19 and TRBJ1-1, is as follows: DGGITQSPKYLFRKEGQNVTLSCEQNLNHDAMYWYRQDPGQGLRLIYYSQIVNDFQKGDIAEGYSVSREKKESFPLTVTSAQKNPTAFYLCASSVDRWNTEAFFGQGTRLTVV.

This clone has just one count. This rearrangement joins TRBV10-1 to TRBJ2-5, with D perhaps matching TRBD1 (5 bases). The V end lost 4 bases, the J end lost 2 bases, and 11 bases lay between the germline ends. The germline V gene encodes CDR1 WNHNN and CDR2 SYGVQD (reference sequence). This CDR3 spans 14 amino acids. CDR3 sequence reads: CASSAQGWQETQYF. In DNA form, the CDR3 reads TGCGCCAGCAGTGCCCAGGGATGGCAAGAGACCCAGTACTTC.

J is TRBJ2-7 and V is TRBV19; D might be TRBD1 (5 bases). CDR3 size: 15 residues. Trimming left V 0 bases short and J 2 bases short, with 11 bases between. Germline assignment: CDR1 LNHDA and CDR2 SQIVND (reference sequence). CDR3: CASSIEQVAPYEQYF. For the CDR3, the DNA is TGTGCCAGTAGTATAGAACAGGTGGCTCCCTACGAGCAGTACTTC.

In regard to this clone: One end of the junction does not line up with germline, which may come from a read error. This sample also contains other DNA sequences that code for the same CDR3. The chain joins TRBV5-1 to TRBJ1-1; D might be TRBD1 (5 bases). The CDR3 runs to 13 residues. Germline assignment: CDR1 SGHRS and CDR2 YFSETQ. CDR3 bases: TGTGCCAGCAGCTTAGGGGTGAACACTGAAGCTTTCTTT. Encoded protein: CASSLGVNTEAFF.

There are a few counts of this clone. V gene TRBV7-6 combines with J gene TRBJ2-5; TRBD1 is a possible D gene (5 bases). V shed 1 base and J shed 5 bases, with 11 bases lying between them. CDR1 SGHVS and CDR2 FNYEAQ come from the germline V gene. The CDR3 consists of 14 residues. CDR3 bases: TGTGCCAGCAGCTTAGAGGGGATGGGGGAGACCCAGTACTTC. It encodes CASSLEGMGETQYF.

The CDR3 nucleotides read TGCGCCAGCAGCCAGGGGCCAGGGGATGCCTACGAGCAGTACTTC. Its protein product is CASSQGPGDAYEQYF. This chain links TRBV4-1 with TRBJ2-7; possibly TRBD1 for D (6 bases). V was pared by 3 bases and J by 2 bases, with 14 bases between. Germline V gives CDR1 MGHRA, CDR2 YSYEKL. This CDR3 has 15 amino acids.

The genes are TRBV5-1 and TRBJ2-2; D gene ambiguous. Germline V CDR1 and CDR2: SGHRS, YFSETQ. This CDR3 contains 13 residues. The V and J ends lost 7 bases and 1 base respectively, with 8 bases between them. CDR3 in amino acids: CASQTGNTGELFF. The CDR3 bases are TGCGCCAGCCAGACGGGGAACACCGGGGAGCTGTTTTTT.

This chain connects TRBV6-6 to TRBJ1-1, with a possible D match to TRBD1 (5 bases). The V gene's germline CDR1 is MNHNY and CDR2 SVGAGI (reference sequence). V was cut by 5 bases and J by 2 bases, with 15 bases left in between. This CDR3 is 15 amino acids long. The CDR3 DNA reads TGTGCCAGCAGTAGATTAGACAGCACTAACACTGAAGCTTTCTTT. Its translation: CASSRLDSTNTEAFF.

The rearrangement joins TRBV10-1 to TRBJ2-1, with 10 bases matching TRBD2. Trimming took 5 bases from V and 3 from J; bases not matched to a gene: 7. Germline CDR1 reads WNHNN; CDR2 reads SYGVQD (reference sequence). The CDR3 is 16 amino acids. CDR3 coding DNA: TGCGCCAGCAGTCCCATAGCGGGGGGCTACTACAATGAGCAGTTCTTC. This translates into CASSPIAGGYYNEQFF.

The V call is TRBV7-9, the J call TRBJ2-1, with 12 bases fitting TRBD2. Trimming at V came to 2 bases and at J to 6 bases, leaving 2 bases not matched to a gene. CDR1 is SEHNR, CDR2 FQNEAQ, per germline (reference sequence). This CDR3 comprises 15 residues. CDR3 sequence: CASSLLAGGFNEQFF. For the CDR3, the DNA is TGTGCCAGCAGCTTACTAGCGGGAGGGTTCAATGAGCAGTTCTTC.

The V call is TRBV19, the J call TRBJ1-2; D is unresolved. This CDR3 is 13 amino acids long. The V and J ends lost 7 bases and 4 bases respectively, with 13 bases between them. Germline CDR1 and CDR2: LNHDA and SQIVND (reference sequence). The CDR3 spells CASNSRSPYGYTF. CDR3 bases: TGTGCCAGTAATTCGCGATCCCCCTATGGCTACACCTTC.

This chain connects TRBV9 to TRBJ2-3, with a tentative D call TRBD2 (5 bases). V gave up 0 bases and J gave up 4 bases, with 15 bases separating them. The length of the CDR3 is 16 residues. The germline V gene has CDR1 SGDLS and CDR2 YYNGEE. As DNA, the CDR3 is TGTGCCAGCAGCGTAGGAGGGAAGGGTAGCGCAGATACGCAGTATTTT. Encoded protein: CASSVGGKGSADTQYF.

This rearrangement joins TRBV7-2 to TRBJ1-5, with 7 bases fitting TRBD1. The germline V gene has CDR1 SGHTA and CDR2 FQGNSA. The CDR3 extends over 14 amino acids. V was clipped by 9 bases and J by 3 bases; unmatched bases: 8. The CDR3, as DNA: TGTGCCAGTACCCTCGGGACAGCCAATCAGCCCCAGCATTTT. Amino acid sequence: CASTLGTANQPQHF.

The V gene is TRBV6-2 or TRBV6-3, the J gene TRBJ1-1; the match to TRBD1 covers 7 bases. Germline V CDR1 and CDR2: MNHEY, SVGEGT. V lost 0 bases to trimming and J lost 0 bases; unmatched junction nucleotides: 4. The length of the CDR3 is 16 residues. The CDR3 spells CASSYSKGTVNTEAFF. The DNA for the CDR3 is TGTGCCAGCAGTTACTCGAAGGGGACAGTGAACACTGAAGCTTTCTTT.

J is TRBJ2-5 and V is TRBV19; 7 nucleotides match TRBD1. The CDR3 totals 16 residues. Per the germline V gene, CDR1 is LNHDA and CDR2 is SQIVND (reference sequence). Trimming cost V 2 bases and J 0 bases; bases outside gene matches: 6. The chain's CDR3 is CASSIRAGTDQETQYF. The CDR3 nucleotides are TGTGCCAGTAGTATACGTGCCGGGACAGACCAAGAGACCCAGTACTTC.

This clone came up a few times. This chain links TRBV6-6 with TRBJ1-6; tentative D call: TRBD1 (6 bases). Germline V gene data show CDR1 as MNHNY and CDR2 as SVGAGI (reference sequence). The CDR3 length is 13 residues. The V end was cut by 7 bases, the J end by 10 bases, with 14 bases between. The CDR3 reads CASTSTGQSPLHF. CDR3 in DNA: TGTGCCAGCACCTCGACAGGACAATCACCCCTCCACTTT.

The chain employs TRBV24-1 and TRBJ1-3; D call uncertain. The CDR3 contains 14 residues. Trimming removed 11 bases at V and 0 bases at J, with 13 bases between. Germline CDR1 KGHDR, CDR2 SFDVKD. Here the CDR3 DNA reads TGTGCCAATGCCCGACACAACTCTGGAAACACCATATATTTT. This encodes CANARHNSGNTIYF.

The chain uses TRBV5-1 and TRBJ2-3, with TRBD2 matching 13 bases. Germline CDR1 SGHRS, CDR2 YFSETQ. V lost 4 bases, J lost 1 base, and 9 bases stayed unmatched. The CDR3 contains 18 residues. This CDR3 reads CASSLATSGRVGTDTQYF. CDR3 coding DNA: TGCGCCAGCAGCCTCGCCACTAGCGGGAGGGTGGGCACAGATACGCAGTATTTT.

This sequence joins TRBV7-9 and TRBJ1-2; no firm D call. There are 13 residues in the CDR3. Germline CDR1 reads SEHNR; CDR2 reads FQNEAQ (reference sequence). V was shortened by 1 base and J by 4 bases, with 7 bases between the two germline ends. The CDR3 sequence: CASSLVAGYGYTF. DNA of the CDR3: TGTGCCAGCAGCTTAGTGGCAGGCTATGGCTACACCTTC.

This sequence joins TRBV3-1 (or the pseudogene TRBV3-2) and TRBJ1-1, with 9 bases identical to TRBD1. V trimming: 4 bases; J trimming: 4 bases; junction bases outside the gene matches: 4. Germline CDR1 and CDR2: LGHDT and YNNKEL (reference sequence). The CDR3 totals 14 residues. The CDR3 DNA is TGTGCCAGCAGCCTCGCGACAGGGGGCACTGAAGCTTTCTTT. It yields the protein CASSLATGGTEAFF.

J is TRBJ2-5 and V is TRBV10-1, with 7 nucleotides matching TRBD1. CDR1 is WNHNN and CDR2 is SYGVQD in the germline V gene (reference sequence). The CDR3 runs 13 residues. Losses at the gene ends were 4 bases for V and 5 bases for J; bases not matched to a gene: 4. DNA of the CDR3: TGCGCCAGCAGTGCGACAGGGTCCGAGACCCAGTACTTC. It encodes CASSATGSETQYF.

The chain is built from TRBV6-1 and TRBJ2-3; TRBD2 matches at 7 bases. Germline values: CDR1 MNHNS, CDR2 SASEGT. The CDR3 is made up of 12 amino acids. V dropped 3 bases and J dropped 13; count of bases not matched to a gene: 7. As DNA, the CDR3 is TGTGCCAGCAGTGACACTAGCGTCCCCGAGTATTTT. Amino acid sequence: CASSDTSVPEYF.